This TCR beta chain was profiled in a study of spatial heterogeneity in lung cancer. Study-wide results and caveats: Tumors with more nonsynonymous mutations had more expanded intratumoral alpha and beta TCRs. Counts for ubiquitous and regional expanded TCRs went along with ubiquitous and regional nonsynonymous mutations, respectively.

TCRdb recomputed calls from the 5' RACE reads with MiXCR, one row per CDR3 protein. This table has roughly 9,900 distinct CDR3 sequences, around 6% appearing once. Indicated time point: sample taken at primary tumor resection. Patients with untreated early-stage non-small cell lung cancer, numbering 72, were the donors. The CDR3 has 14 amino acids. With 10 bases removed from V and 0 bases from J, the gap between germline ends came to 16 bases. In germline, CDR1 is MNHGY, CDR2 SAAAGT. This clonotype was seen many times. Its target is unknown. This material consisted of lung tumor tissue, taken at surgery. The chain is built from TRBV6-8 and TRBJ2-7; D unclear. The source of this sequence is a female donor with early-stage non-small cell lung cancer. The CDR3 coding sequence is TGTGCCACCCCCTGGGCCGTCGGCTCCTACGAGCAGTACTTC. It is translated as CATPWAVGSYEQYF.